The rows below give T cell receptor beta chains drawn from one sample of a study of patients with pleural tuberculosis. TCRdb used MiXCR to reprocess the reads, holding one entry per CDR3 protein. The sample has about 50,000 distinct CDR3 sequences, 6% to 8% seen once. The source of these receptors is a human donor with pleural tuberculosis. The CDR3 runs from the conserved cysteine through the conserved F or W.

J | V | CDR3
TRBJ1-4 | TRBV19 | CASSRQIKTNEKLFF
TRBJ2-3 | TRBV12-3/TRBV12-4 | CASLLNGGLSTDTQYF
TRBJ1-4 | TRBV29-1 | CSVWGTGGKLFF
TRBJ2-7 | TRBV18 | CASSPIMEGQYF
TRBJ2-5 | TRBV11-2 | CASSLFPGGMETQYF
TRBJ1-2 | TRBV4-2 | CASSTGHPWYGYTF
TRBJ1-2 | TRBV28 | CASESGQNYGYTF
TRBJ1-5 | TRBV20-1 | CSASREESNQPQHF
TRBJ1-5 | TRBV19 | CASDPGLSNQPQHF
TRBJ1-1 | TRBV28 | CASSYRKTEAFF
TRBJ2-2 | TRBV24-1 | CATPGKGLAVTGELFF
TRBJ1-3 | TRBV11-2 | CASSTQGSGNTIYF
TRBJ1-1 | TRBV20-1 | CSARATGTPNTEAFF
TRBJ2-5 | TRBV6-2/TRBV6-3 | CASSYPETQYF
TRBJ1-1 | TRBV11-1 | CASSFNPGQGRTEAFF
TRBJ2-1 | TRBV11-2 | CASSLDPGTSYNEQFF
TRBJ2-3 | TRBV3-1 | CASSQENRLSADTQYF
TRBJ2-1 | TRBV6-2/TRBV6-3 | CASSYGGRAYNEQFF
TRBJ2-3 | TRBV5-6 | CASSFQGTDTQYF
TRBJ2-1 | TRBV4-2 | CPPPDSSYNEQFF
TRBJ2-1 | TRBV19 | CAGVAGLSYNEQFF